This T cell receptor beta chain derives from a study of T cell responses to AZD1222 COVID-19 vaccine. General study results and limits: Mostly white British, mostly female donors; authors suggested clonal diversity may be underestimated. Seropositivity was recorded at baseline in only a handful of AZD1222 recipients.

TCRdb's copy holds only in-frame clones and misses some; the assay was immunoSEQ multiplex PCR. The top ten clones hold approximately 1% of a sample with approximately 160,000 clones, 93% of them seen once. Per the germline V gene, CDR1 is LGHNA and CDR2 is YNFKEQ. V was shortened by 3 bases and J by 6 bases, with 6 bases between the two germline ends. This CDR3 contains 11 residues. Concerning this clone itself: The antigen is not known.

This chain uses TRBV4-2 with TRBJ2-7; unclear D gene. The sample here was peripheral blood, taken on day 0 of AZD1222 vaccination. The sequence came from an adult in good health. The DNA of the CDR3 is TGTGCCAGCAGCCAGGGTACCGAGCAGTACTTC. Translating it yields CASSQGTEQYF.